This is a list of T cell receptor beta chains from one sample in a study of blood T cell repertoires in COVID-19. The table came from immunoSEQ multiplex PCR; TCRdb's copy has only in-frame clones and leaves some out. This table has over 100,000 clones, about 89% appearing once. Sequencing was performed on peripheral blood. The receptors here all came from a human donor with acute or convalescent COVID-19. The donor label of this sample is uncertain. The CDR3 runs from the conserved cysteine through the conserved F or W. The size of a clone is reported for some rows only, either as once, few or many, or as a class for expanded clones.

CASSLYAGIGSPLHF | TRBV5-5 | - | TRBJ1-6
CAISPDRNYGYTF | TRBV10-3 | few | TRBJ1-2
CASSSDIYSSYEQYF | TRBV27 | - | TRBJ2-7
CAWSRDRNYGYTF | TRBV30 | - | TRBJ1-2
CASSARQGAAGNTIYF | TRBV19 | - | TRBJ1-3
CASSLVRGASTDTQYF | TRBV5-4 | once | TRBJ2-3
CASSQEGDRVHEKLFF | TRBV14 | - | TRBJ1-4
CASSLAAGFTGELFF | TRBV5-1 | - | TRBJ2-2
CASSLGRIEKGTEAFF | TRBV28 | - | TRBJ1-1
CASSWGTSSYGYTF | TRBV5-1 | once | TRBJ1-2
CASSFALGGSYEQYF | TRBV19 | - | TRBJ2-7
CATSDTGQVEAFF | TRBV24-1 | - | TRBJ1-1
CASSTTGVTALNTEAFF | TRBV19 | - | TRBJ1-1
CASSPGQTGYTF | TRBV5-1 | - | TRBJ1-2
CASSERRQKGQPQHF | TRBV2 | - | TRBJ1-5
CASSLRDSFPYEQYF | TRBV27 | - | TRBJ2-7
CAISAGTSGRGNEQFF | TRBV10-3 | - | TRBJ2-1
CASSSRPGLAGGSYNEQFF | TRBV5-8 | - | TRBJ2-1
CASSSLAGGDEQFF | TRBV19 | - | TRBJ2-1
CASSPLNYGYTF | TRBV12-3/TRBV12-4 | - | TRBJ1-2
CASSLSGFYGYTF | TRBV7-3 | - | TRBJ1-2
CASSSQGLEQPQHF | TRBV6-1 | - | TRBJ1-5
CASSSPWTGHYEQYF | TRBV6-2/TRBV6-3 | - | TRBJ2-7
CASSPLAGGGYTF | TRBV6-5 | - | TRBJ1-2
CAISEQGVTGELFF | TRBV10-3 | - | TRBJ2-2
CASSYILTDTQYF | TRBV6-5 | - | TRBJ2-3
CASRYGTGGSYEQYF | TRBV6-5 | - | TRBJ2-7
CASTSGGSYNEQFF | TRBV28 | few | TRBJ2-1
CASSMTGTALTGELFF | TRBV9 | - | TRBJ2-2
CASSLGGQPGAFF | TRBV11-2 | - | TRBJ1-1
CASSPSGRTYNEQFF | TRBV6-6 | - | TRBJ2-1
CASSQVGHQLLHF | TRBV4-1 | - | TRBJ1-6
CASSETRKHEQYF | TRBV10-2 | - | TRBJ2-7
CASSQDSLRGINTGELFF | TRBV4-3 | - | TRBJ2-2
CASSHGTSGVSYEQYF | TRBV7-9 | - | TRBJ2-7
CASSFRDRNTEAFF | TRBV13 | - | TRBJ1-1
CASTPTGFGSEQFF | TRBV27 | - | TRBJ2-1
CASSQAQGSYYGYTF | TRBV3-1/TRBV3-2 | - | TRBJ1-2
CASSDPTSGFTDTQYF | TRBV25-1 | - | TRBJ2-3
CASSVFSYNEQFF | TRBV25-1 | - | TRBJ2-1